Following are 10 T cell receptor beta chains from one sample sequenced in a study of OX40 agonist ivuxolimab in advanced cancers. Repertoires were generated with immunoSEQ multiplex PCR, while TCRdb's copy carries only in-frame clones and drops some. Among tens of thousands of clones listed, around 90% were seen once. The sample was CD4+ or CD8+ T cells sorted from blood, taken in a trial of the OX40 agonist ivuxolimab. These receptors all stem from an adult with an advanced solid tumor such as melanoma, head and neck, liver or kidney cancer.

This clone was counted a single time. V usage is TRBV6-5 and J usage is TRBJ2-7; 10 positions match TRBD2. Germline V gene lookup returns CDR1 MNHEY and CDR2 SVGAGI. The CDR3 sequence is 15 residues long. V was pared by 2 bases and J by 6 bases, with 7 bases of the junction left unmatched. CDR3 in DNA: TGTGCCAGCAGTTACAGTCTAGCGGGAGTGATCGAGCAGTACTTC. This translates into CASSYSLAGVIEQYF.

The gene calls are TRBV5-1 and TRBJ2-2; TRBD1 matches at 7 bases. Germline assignment: CDR1 SGHRS and CDR2 YFSETQ. V lost 0 bases to trimming and J lost 5 bases; unmatched junction nucleotides: 7. The CDR3 contains 16 residues. In DNA, the CDR3 is TGCGCCAGCAGCTTGGTGACAGGGTACGGAACCGGGGAGCTGTTTTTT. This gives the protein CASSLVTGYGTGELFF.

V gene TRBV28 combines with J gene TRBJ1-4, with 7 bases fitting TRBD1. Germline CDR1 and CDR2: MDHEN and SYDVKM. V was clipped by 5 bases and J by 7 bases; unmatched bases: 7. The CDR3 extends over 14 amino acids. CDR3 nucleotide sequence: TGTGCCAGCAGTACCGGGACAGTGAGTGAAAAACTGTTTTTT. It codes for CASSTGTVSEKLFF.

V usage is TRBV27 and J usage is TRBJ2-7; TRBD2 matches 12 bases. The germline V gene encodes CDR1 MNHEY and CDR2 SMNVEV (reference sequence). V was clipped by 6 bases and J by 4 bases; unmatched bases: 4. This CDR3 has 14 amino acids. This chain's CDR3 is CASSLTSGSYEQYF. DNA of the CDR3: TGTGCCAGCAGCCTGACTAGCGGGAGTTACGAGCAGTACTTC.

The rearrangement links TRBV9 to TRBJ2-2; D is ambiguous. The V end lost 3 bases, the J end lost 8 bases, and 11 bases lay between the germline ends. Looked up from germline, CDR1 is SGDLS and CDR2 is YYNGEE. CDR3 length equals 13 residues. The CDR3 sequence is CASSGARTGELFF. CDR3 nucleotide sequence: TGTGCCAGCAGCGGAGCTAGAACAGGGGAGCTGTTTTTT.

The J gene is TRBJ2-7, the V gene TRBV5-6; D may be TRBD1 (5 bases). The CDR3 spans 15 residues. CDR1 is SGHDT, CDR2 YYEEEE, per germline. Trimming cost V 0 bases and J 2 bases, with 12 bases left between them. CDR3 DNA: TGTGCCAGCAGCTTGGAAGGGGATAACACCTACGAGCAGTACTTC. Translation gives CASSLEGDNTYEQYF.

This clone was observed at least ten times. CDR3 sequence: CASSSGPDRVDEQFF. Here the CDR3 DNA reads TGTGCCAGCAGCTCAGGCCCGGACAGGGTCGATGAGCAGTTCTTC. The chain carries TRBV7-6 and TRBJ2-1; 8 positions agree with TRBD1. The CDR3 covers 15 residues. CDR1 is SGHVS, CDR2 FNYEAQ, per germline. The V and J ends lost 4 bases and 8 bases, in that order; junction bases with no gene match: 10.

This rearrangement joins TRBV19 to TRBJ2-1, with TRBD2 identical over 9 bases. The CDR3 is 17 amino acids. V shed 5 bases and J 0 bases; nucleotides not matched to a gene: 8. Germline CDR1 reads LNHDA; CDR2 reads SQIVND (reference sequence). CDR3 nucleotides: TGTGCCAGTAGTTACGCTAGCGGGACCAACTCCTACAATGAGCAGTTCTTC. It is translated as CASSYASGTNSYNEQFF. Variable domain in full (rest from reference TRBV19 and TRBJ2-1): DGGITQSPKYLFRKEGQNVTLSCEQNLNHDAMYWYRQDPGQGLRLIYYSQIVNDFQKGDIAEGYSVSREKKESFPLTVTSAQKNPTAFYLCASSYASGTNSYNEQFFGPGTRLTVL.

This rearrangement joins TRBV28 to TRBJ2-7, with 8 bases lining up with TRBD1. Looked up from germline, CDR1 is MDHEN and CDR2 is SYDVKM. The V gene end was trimmed by 4 bases and the J gene end by 6 bases; junction bases not matched to a gene: 11. This CDR3 region has 15 residues. This CDR3 is CASSSVGQGDGEQYF. The CDR3 nucleotides are TGTGCCAGCAGTTCAGTAGGACAGGGTGATGGCGAGCAGTACTTC. The full variable domain, its missing parts supplied by reference TRBV28 and TRBJ2-7, is DVKVTQSSRYLVKRTGEKVFLECVQDMDHENMFWYRQDPGLGLRLIYFSYDVKMKEKGDIPEGYSVSREKKERFSLILESASTNQTSMYLCASSSVGQGDGEQYFGPGTRLTVT.

The V call is TRBV28, the J call TRBJ2-5; perhaps D is TRBD1 or TRBD2 (5 bases each). The CDR3 runs to 13 residues. Germline V gene sequence: CDR1 MDHEN, CDR2 SYDVKM. Trimming stripped 3 bases from V and 2 bases from J, with 7 bases between. CDR3: CASSFGGQETQYF. CDR3 bases: TGTGCCAGCAGTTTTGGGGGACAAGAGACCCAGTACTTC.